These 10 T cell receptor beta chains share one sample of origin, sequenced in a study of beta chain features in type 1 diabetes. The study, taken as a whole, reports: Shortening that was moderate but significant affected the TCRB CDR3s of Type 1 diabetes patients in all four CD4+ subsets.

These receptors' targets are unknown. Every bit of the isolated RNA underwent reverse transcription, so sequencing read expressed TCRB transcripts. Method: immunoSEQ multiplex PCR; TCRdb's copy keeps in-frame clones and lacks some. The sample has about 270,000 clones; roughly an eighth are singletons. Sequencing used naive CD4+ T cells from blood. All receptors derive from a young man with type 1 diabetes.

The chain joins TRBV7-9 to TRBJ1-5; the match to TRBD1 covers 9 bases. V trimming: 8 bases; J trimming: 5 bases; junction bases outside the gene matches: 7. The germline CDR1 and CDR2 sequences are SEHNR and FQNEAQ (reference sequence). The CDR3 has 14 residues. CDR3 loop: CASAPGQGYQPQHF. DNA for the CDR3: TGTGCCAGCGCCCCGGGACAGGGCTATCAGCCCCAGCATTTT.

The chain has TRBV4-1 and TRBJ2-3, with 10 bases fitting TRBD2. The CDR3 consists of 15 residues. Germline V CDR1 and CDR2: MGHRA, YSYEKL. J was trimmed by 3 bases and V by 5 bases; bases with no gene match: 5. The CDR3 nucleotides are TGCGCCAGCAGCTCTAGCGGGAGAGGGACAGATACGCAGTATTTT. It codes for CASSSSGRGTDTQYF.

The V call is TRBV6-5, the J call TRBJ2-7; 7 bases map to TRBD2. V dropped 6 bases and J dropped 2; count of bases not matched to a gene: 7. The CDR3 runs 14 residues. Germline CDR1 and CDR2: MNHEY and SVGAGI. CDR3 DNA: TGTGCCAGCAGCCCAGCGGGGCCACCCTACGAGCAGTACTTC. This translates into CASSPAGPPYEQYF.

This chain links TRBV7-9 with TRBJ2-7; D may be TRBD1 (6 bases). The CDR3 has 14 residues. In germline, CDR1 is SEHNR, CDR2 FQNEAQ (reference sequence). The V end was cut by 5 bases, the J end by 9 bases, with 20 bases between. The CDR3 coding sequence is TGTGCCAGCAGCCCGGTACAGGGAAACCTGAGGCAGTACTTC. Translating gives CASSPVQGNLRQYF.

Concerning this clone itself: Additional DNA sequences in this sample encode the identical CDR3. This rearrangement joins TRBV4-2 to TRBJ2-1, with 11 bases aligning to TRBD2. The CDR3 covers 16 residues. V lost 0 bases, J lost 6 bases, and 4 bases stayed unmatched. Germline values: CDR1 LGHNA, CDR2 YNFKEQ. CDR3 in amino acids: CASSQELAGARNEQFF. The CDR3 DNA follows: TGTGCCAGCAGCCAAGAACTAGCGGGAGCGCGCAATGAGCAGTTCTTC.

Only a few counts were recorded for this clone. The chain is built from TRBV19 and TRBJ1-2, with D perhaps matching TRBD1 (5 bases). V gave up 6 bases and J gave up 2 bases, with 13 bases separating them. The CDR3 runs to 14 residues. Germline lookup yields CDR1 LNHDA and CDR2 SQIVND (reference sequence). Here the CDR3 reads CASREQETNYGYTF. The DNA of the CDR3 is TGTGCCAGTAGAGAACAGGAAACAAACTATGGCTACACCTTC.

The rearrangement links TRBV11-2 to TRBJ2-2, with D possibly TRBD2 on 5 matching bases. Trimming cost V 3 bases and J 4 bases, with 12 bases left between them. The CDR3 consists of 15 residues. Germline CDR1 and CDR2: SGHAT and FQNNGV. CDR3 loop: CASSFGLAGTGELFF. In DNA, the CDR3 is TGTGCCAGCAGCTTTGGGCTAGCCGGCACCGGGGAGCTGTTTTTT.

The chain recombines TRBV7-3 with TRBJ2-3, with 7 bases fitting TRBD2. The length of the CDR3 is 15 residues. V shed 3 bases, J shed 4 bases, and the junction held 7 bases outside the gene matches. CDR1 and CDR2 from the germline V gene are SGHTA and FQGTGA. The CDR3 protein is CASSFMGREPDTQYF. The CDR3 coding sequence is TGTGCCAGCAGCTTCATGGGGCGGGAGCCAGATACGCAGTATTTT.

The chain recombines TRBV7-3 with TRBJ2-2, with 14 bases that match TRBD2. Germline CDR1 reads SGHTA; CDR2 reads FQGTGA. The CDR3 consists of 16 residues. The J segment lost 8 bases and the V segment lost 4 bases, leaving 6 bases of the junction unmatched. Here the CDR3 reads CASSSGTSGSWGELFF. The CDR3 DNA is TGTGCCAGCAGCTCCGGGACTAGCGGGAGTTGGGGGGAGCTGTTTTTT.

This clone has only a few counts. The chain has TRBV7-2 and TRBJ2-7; perhaps TRBD2 as D (6 bases). The CDR3 contains 13 residues. V was clipped by 4 bases and J by 3 bases, with 10 bases between them. Germline assignment: CDR1 SGHTA and CDR2 FQGNSA. The CDR3 here is CASSSGLDYEQYF. The CDR3 DNA reads as TGTGCCAGCAGCTCGGGACTGGACTACGAGCAGTACTTC.